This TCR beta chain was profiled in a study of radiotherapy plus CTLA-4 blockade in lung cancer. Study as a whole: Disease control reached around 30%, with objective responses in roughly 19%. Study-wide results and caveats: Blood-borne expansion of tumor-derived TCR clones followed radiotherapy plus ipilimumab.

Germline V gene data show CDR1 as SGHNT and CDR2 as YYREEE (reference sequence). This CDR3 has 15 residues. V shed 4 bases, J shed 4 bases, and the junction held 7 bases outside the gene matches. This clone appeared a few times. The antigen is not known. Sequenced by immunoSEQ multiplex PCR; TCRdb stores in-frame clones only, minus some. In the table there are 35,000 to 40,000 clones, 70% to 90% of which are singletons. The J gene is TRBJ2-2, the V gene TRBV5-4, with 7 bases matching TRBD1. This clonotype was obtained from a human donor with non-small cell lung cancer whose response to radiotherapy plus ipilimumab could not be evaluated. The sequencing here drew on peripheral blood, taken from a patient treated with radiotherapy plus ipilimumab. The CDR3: CASSISGTVTGELFF. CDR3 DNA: TGTGCCAGCAGCATCTCCGGGACAGTCACCGGGGAGCTGTTTTTT. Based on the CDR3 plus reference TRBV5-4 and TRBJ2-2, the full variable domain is ETGVTQSPTHLIKTRGQQVTLRCSSQSGHNTVSWYQQALGQGPQFIFQYYREEENGRGNFPPRFSGLQFPNYSSELNVNALELDDSALYLCASSISGTVTGELFFGEGSRLTVL.